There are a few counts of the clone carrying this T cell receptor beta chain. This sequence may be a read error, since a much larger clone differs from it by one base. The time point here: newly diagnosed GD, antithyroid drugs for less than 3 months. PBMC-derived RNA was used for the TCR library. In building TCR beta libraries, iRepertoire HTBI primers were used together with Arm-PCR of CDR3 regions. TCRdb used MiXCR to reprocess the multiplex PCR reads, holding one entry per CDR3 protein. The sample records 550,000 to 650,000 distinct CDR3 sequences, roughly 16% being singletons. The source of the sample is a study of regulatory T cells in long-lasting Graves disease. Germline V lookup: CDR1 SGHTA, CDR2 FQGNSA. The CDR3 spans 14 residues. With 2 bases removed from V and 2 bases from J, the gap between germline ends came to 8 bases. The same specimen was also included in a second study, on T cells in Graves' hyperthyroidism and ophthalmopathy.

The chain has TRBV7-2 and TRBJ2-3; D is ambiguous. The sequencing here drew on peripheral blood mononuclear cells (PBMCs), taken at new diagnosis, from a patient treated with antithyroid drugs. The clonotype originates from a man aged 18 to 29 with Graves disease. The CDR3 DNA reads TGTGCCAGCAGCTTAAGTCGGCACACAGATACGCAGTATTTT. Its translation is CASSLSRHTDTQYF.